The T cell receptor (beta chain) under discussion was sequenced for a study of STAT5B mutations in CD4+ large granular lymphocyte leukemia (dated 2022 in TCRdb). About the investigation overall: Among healthy controls, the CDR3 'QG' motif was associated with a particular HLA allele. Flow cytometry on FACSCanto II or FACSVerse confirmed that purified fractions exceeded 95% purity among lymphocytes. The TCRbeta repertoires of CD4+ T-cell large granular lymphocyte leukemia patients were compared with the TCRbeta repertoires of healthy blood donors. What the work shows at the level of the full study, not this receptor alone: Enrichment of TRBV06-family usage was observed among the top patient clones (8/27) relative to healthy controls (2/35). Compared with healthy CD4+ repertoires, CD4-sorted patient repertoires appeared more clonal, and this difference remained even after the putative leukemic clones were removed. Data were not HLA-matched; higher clonality in CD4+ versus CD8+ T-LGLL could reflect the relatively small sample size. The main leukemic clonotypes were found to be private to each patient, although 25% to 30% of the main leukemic clonotypes were detected at low frequency in the non-leukemic repertoires of other patients.

TCRbeta rearrangements were sequenced from genomic DNA using the immunoSEQ assay at survey resolution. As for the authors' bioinformatics: A lowest detectable productive clonotype frequency of 2.59 x 10-5 was observed in the TCR sequencing data. Only productive TCRbeta rearrangements, defined as complete and in-frame sequences, were included in the analyses. Simpson clonality, calculated in the immunoSEQ Analyzer version 3.0, was used as the measure of sample clonality. Based on frequency, clones were grouped as very rare, small, medium, large (1-20%) or hyperexpanded (>20%). Generation probabilities were estimated with OLGA 1.2.3, V-gene circos plots were made with VDJtools, specificities were looked up in VDJdb, and CDR3 motifs were identified with GLIPH. Held by TCRdb, this immuneACCESS table contains in-frame sequences only and omits some clones. Under half of the omission traces to an unresolved V gene where checked; the cause of the rest is unknown. V and J calls and clone size follow that table, whereas D and trimming were derived from the DNA. Counted in this sample were about 33,000 clones; roughly 74% of them appeared once. 0.29% of the sample comes from the top ten.

The CDR3 spans 15 residues, from the cysteine through the phenylalanine. Only the CDR3 part of the read is kept: 45 bases, read in frame from the first base. After removal of 2 bases from V and 4 bases from J, the junction retains 6 bases not matched to a gene. According to the germline V gene, CDR1 reads MNHNS and CDR2 reads SASEGT. There are a few counts of this clone. It has no known antigen specificity. No much larger clone exists at a distance of one base, and base qualities are not known. Buffy coats from some 36 blood donors, supplied by the Finnish Red Cross blood service, were used as healthy controls. All TCR-sequenced material derived from peripheral blood: patient blood samples and healthy donor buffy coats. Peripheral blood mononuclear cells were isolated by Ficoll-Hypaque gradient centrifugation. CD4+ cells were magnetically purified from the buffy coats of healthy controls. Genomic DNA was extracted with the Gentra Puregene Cell and Tissue kit and quantified on a Qubit 2.0 fluorometer.

Sequencing input: CD4+ T cells from blood buffy coats. The TCR originated in a human donor in good health. The sequence joins TRBV6-1 to TRBJ2-3; 7 central bases correspond to TRBD1. The DNA sequence is TGTGCCAGCAGTGAAATGACAGGGTCGGCAGATACGCAGTATTTT. Translated, it gives CASSEMTGSADTQYF.